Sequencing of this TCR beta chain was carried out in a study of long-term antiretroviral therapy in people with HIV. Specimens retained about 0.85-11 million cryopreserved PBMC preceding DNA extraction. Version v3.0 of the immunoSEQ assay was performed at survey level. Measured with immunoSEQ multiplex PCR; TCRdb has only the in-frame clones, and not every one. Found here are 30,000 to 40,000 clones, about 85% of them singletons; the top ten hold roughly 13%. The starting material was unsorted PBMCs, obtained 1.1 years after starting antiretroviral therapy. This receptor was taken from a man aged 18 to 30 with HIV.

The DNA of the CDR3 is TGTGCCAGCTCACTAAGGGCAGGCCGACTAGCCCAGACTATCTACGAGCAGTACTTC. Its protein is CASSLRAGRLAQTIYEQYF. J is TRBJ2-7 and V is TRBV18, with 7 bases lining up with TRBD2. The CDR3 has 19 amino acids. The germline V gene encodes CDR1 KGHSH and CDR2 LQKENI. Unmatched junction bases numbered 21, after V lost 4 bases and J lost 3 bases.